This T cell receptor (beta chain) was identified in a study of blood T cell repertoires in COVID-19. Study-wide background: Donors in the United States, Italy and Spain gave samples during acute or convalescent COVID-19. The analysed material was cDNA or gDNA that came from T cells, B-cell-depleted T cells, or PBMCs.

Per the original data handling: The assay estimated nucleated cells by amplifying reference gene primers. Generated by immunoSEQ multiplex PCR, the TCRdb table keeps only in-frame clones and is missing some. V, J and clone size are those of that table, while D and trimming were read from the DNA. The sample contains more than 150,000 clones, roughly 89% of which appear only once. The receptor was derived from a man over 45 with acute or convalescent COVID-19. The sample comprised peripheral blood.

This CDR3 is CASKEAGGPSYEQFF. The DNA for the CDR3 is TGTGCCAGTAAGGAAGCGGGAGGGCCCTCGTATGAGCAGTTCTTC. The gene calls are TRBV19 and TRBJ2-1, with 10 nucleotides matching TRBD2. J gave up 8 bases and V 7 bases, and 11 bases lay outside the gene matches. Germline V gives CDR1 LNHDA, CDR2 SQIVND (reference sequence). This CDR3 region has 15 residues. Supplemented by reference TRBV19 and TRBJ2-1, the full variable domain reads DGGITQSPKYLFRKEGQNVTLSCEQNLNHDAMYWYRQDPGQGLRLIYYSQIVNDFQKGDIAEGYSVSREKKESFPLTVTSAQKNPTAFYLCASKEAGGPSYEQFFGPGTRLTVL.